This T cell receptor (beta chain) emerged from a study of lymphopenia after photon versus proton radiotherapy. Clones were read by immunoSEQ multiplex PCR, and TCRdb kept only the in-frame ones, dropping some. Seen here are about 5,000 clones, approximately 90% observed once, and the top ten hold around 17%. The sample consisted of peripheral blood, taken from a patient treated with photon-based radiotherapy. This receptor was obtained from a man aged 25 to 40 with gastric cancer.

The CDR3 bases are TGTGCCAGCAGCTTAGCGGGCCTCACAGATACGCAGTATTTT. It is translated as CASSLAGLTDTQYF. The chain has TRBV7-9 and TRBJ2-3; D remains unclear. Deletions cut 0 bases from V and 2 bases from J, with 6 bases between. CDR1 is SEHNR, CDR2 FQNEAQ, per germline (reference sequence). There are 14 residues in the CDR3.